The source of this TCR beta chain is a study of T cells after yellow fever vaccination. In this sample, this clonotype turned up many times. Germline lookup yields CDR1 LNHNV and CDR2 YYDKDF (reference sequence). CDR3 length: 16 residues. The germline V and J ends were trimmed by 3 bases and 0 bases, with 9 bases remaining between them. Production of TCR cDNA was by 5'RACE template switching, which also added a universal primer site and UMIs. Each CDR3 protein gets one entry after TCRdb re-called the 5' RACE reads with MiXCR. The sample records about 22,000 distinct CDR3 sequences, roughly 5% being singletons.

J is TRBJ2-6 and V is TRBV15; no definite D call. The material was PBMCs, either bulk or a sorted T-cell subset (CD4+, CD8+, memory, or dextramer-sorted; not recorded which), obtained roughly 46 days after the first yellow fever vaccination. The origin of this receptor is a man in his late teens or twenties who received the YFV17D yellow fever vaccine. In DNA form, the CDR3 reads TGTGCCACCAGCAGGGGCAGATACTCTGGGGCCAACGTCCTGACTTTC. This translates into CATSRGRYSGANVLTF. Variable domain in full (rest from reference TRBV15 and TRBJ2-6): DAMVIQNPRYQVTQFGKPVTLSCSQTLNHNVMYWYQQKSSQAPKLLFHYYDKDFNNEADTPDNFQSRRPNTSFCFLDIRSPGLGDTAMYLCATSRGRYSGANVLTFGAGSRLTVL.